These 20 T cell receptor beta chains came from one sample sequenced in a study of cytomegalovirus exposure and HLA in healthy donors (dated by TCRdb to 2016 to 2017). Libraries were prepared through the immunoSEQ multiplex PCR assay. A mixture of 60 forward primers for TCR Vbeta segments and 13 reverse primers for TCR Jbeta segments was used in the multiplex PCR. TCRdb retrieved this table from immuneACCESS and kept in-frame rearrangements only. Not all clones are present; in checked studies, unresolved V genes account for under half, and no reason is known for the remainder. The sample contains over 100,000 clones, roughly 80% of them found a single time. The biggest ten clones account for more than 20% of the sample. Sequencing was done on a sample of PBMCs. Every receptor here comes from a man aged 25 to 45 in good health and CMV-seropositive.

The chain recombines TRBV10-3 with TRBJ2-3, with 10 bases identical to TRBD1. The V and J ends lost 2 bases and 1 base, in that order; junction bases with no gene match: 9. The CDR3 sequence is 18 residues long. Per germline, CDR1 ENHRY and CDR2 SYGVKD. CDR3 loop: CAISEQAPGTGGTDTQYF. CDR3 DNA: TGTGCCATCAGTGAGCAAGCCCCCGGGACAGGGGGCACAGATACGCAGTATTTT.

CDR3 DNA sequence: TGCGCCAGCAACACCGGGATCAGCTCTGGGGCCAACGTCCTGACTTTC. Translating it yields CASNTGISSGANVLTF. V usage is TRBV5-1 and J usage is TRBJ2-6; D may be TRBD2 (5 bases). The V gene's germline CDR1 is SGHRS and CDR2 YFSETQ. Trimming removed 6 bases at V and 0 bases at J, with 13 bases between. The CDR3 has 16 amino acids.

J is TRBJ2-7 and V is TRBV2; D uncertain. The CDR3 has 13 amino acids. V was shortened by 5 bases and J by 1 base, with 9 bases between the two germline ends. In germline, CDR1 is SNHLY, CDR2 FYNNEI. CDR3 residues: CASSILQSYEQYF. The CDR3 DNA is TGTGCCAGCAGTATCCTCCAGTCCTACGAGCAGTACTTC. Combining the CDR3 with reference TRBV2 and TRBJ2-7 gives the whole variable domain EPEVTQTPSHQVTQMGQEVILRCVPISNHLYFYWYRQILGQKVEFLVSFYNNEISEKSEIFDDQFSVERPDGSNFTLKIRSTKLEDSAMYFCASSILQSYEQYFGPGTRLTVT.

This clone was seen once. V gene TRBV27 combines with J gene TRBJ1-5; D not certain. This CDR3 has 12 amino acids. Trimming pared 5 bases from V and 3 bases from J, leaving 5 bases between. Germline CDR1 and CDR2: MNHEY and SMNVEV (reference sequence). The DNA of the CDR3 is TGTGCCAGCAGTGGGCTCAATCAGCCCCAGCATTTT. Translated, it gives CASSGLNQPQHF.

V gene TRBV15 combines with J gene TRBJ1-4; D unresolved. The CDR3 has 17 amino acids. Trimming cost V 0 bases and J 8 bases, with 19 bases left between them. Germline CDR1 and CDR2: LNHNV and YYDKDF (reference sequence). For the CDR3, the DNA is TGTGCCACCAGCAGAGATGCGGGAGGCGCGGTAAACGAAAAACTGTTTTTT. This gives the protein CATSRDAGGAVNEKLFF.

The rearrangement uses TRBV27 and TRBJ1-2; 8 bases align to TRBD1. This CDR3 spans 13 amino acids. Trimming removed 3 bases from V and 6 bases from J; junction bases left unmatched: 3. Germline V gene lookup returns CDR1 MNHEY and CDR2 SMNVEV (reference sequence). The CDR3 sequence: CASSFDRGHGYTF. CDR3 nucleotide sequence: TGTGCCAGCAGTTTCGACAGGGGCCATGGCTACACCTTC.

A single count supports this clone. This chain uses TRBV9 with TRBJ1-5; D may be TRBD1 (5 bases). The CDR3 contains 15 residues. Trimming left V 0 bases short and J 6 bases short, with 13 bases between. Germline CDR1 reads SGDLS; CDR2 reads YYNGEE. CDR3 sequence reads: CASSVDPQGGQPQHF. The CDR3 nucleotides are TGTGCCAGCAGCGTAGATCCTCAGGGCGGTCAGCCCCAGCATTTT.

This sequence joins TRBV5-1 and TRBJ2-1; 15 nucleotides align to TRBD2. Trimming at V came to 4 bases and at J to 5 bases, leaving 10 bases not matched to a gene. The CDR3 consists of 18 residues. CDR1 SGHRS and CDR2 YFSETQ come from the germline V gene. CDR3: CASSPTLGLAGGNNEQFF. The DNA for the CDR3 is TGCGCCAGCAGCCCTACCCTGGGACTAGCGGGAGGTAACAATGAGCAGTTCTTC.

This chain uses TRBV10-3 with TRBJ2-5; 8 bases are a match to TRBD2. Germline V gives CDR1 ENHRY, CDR2 SYGVKD. CDR3 size: 15 residues. V was pared by 5 bases and J by 4 bases, with 9 bases of the junction left unmatched. The CDR3 is CAISIGRAAVETQYF. For the CDR3, the DNA is TGTGCCATCAGTATCGGGAGGGCGGCGGTAGAGACCCAGTACTTC.

V gene TRBV9 combines with J gene TRBJ2-5; tentatively, D is TRBD2 (7 bases). V lost 0 bases and J lost 4, with 13 bases in between. This CDR3 spans 15 amino acids. CDR1 and CDR2 (germline): SGDLS, YYNGEE. The chain's CDR3 is CASSVDREGSETQYF. CDR3 bases: TGTGCCAGCAGCGTAGACAGGGAGGGTTCAGAGACCCAGTACTTC.

V usage is TRBV5-1 and J usage is TRBJ2-3, with TRBD2 matching over 7 bases. Per the germline V gene, CDR1 is SGHRS and CDR2 is YFSETQ. The CDR3 runs to 14 residues. V lost 2 bases, J lost 6 bases, and 6 bases stayed unmatched. The CDR3 is CASSLEAGTDTQYF. The CDR3 DNA sequence: TGCGCCAGCAGCTTAGAAGCGGGGACCGATACGCAGTATTTT. The whole variable domain, filled in from reference TRBV5-1 and TRBJ2-3, reads KAGVTQTPRYLIKTRGQQVTLSCSPISGHRSVSWYQQTPGQGLQFLFEYFSETQRNKGNFPGRFSGRQFSNSRSEMNVSTLELGDSALYLCASSLEAGTDTQYFGPGTRLTVL.

This clone was counted a few times. This chain joins TRBV11-2 and TRBJ2-3; 11 bases fit TRBD2. This CDR3 contains 16 residues. J gave up 4 bases and V 2 bases, and 5 bases lay outside the gene matches. Germline loops: CDR1 SGHAT, CDR2 FQNNGV. The CDR3 region is CASSLQLAGVADTQYF. As DNA, the CDR3 is TGTGCCAGCAGCTTACAACTAGCGGGAGTCGCAGATACGCAGTATTTT.

This clone has more than one count but fewer than ten. Sequence at one end of the junction differs from germline and may be a read error. The chain couples TRBV19 to TRBJ2-7; TRBD2 aligns across 7 bases. The CDR3 contains 14 residues. Germline CDR1 is LNHDA and CDR2 is SQIVND (reference sequence). CDR3 region: CGSRSGTPGLEPYF. CDR3 sequence (DNA): TGTGGCAGTAGAAGCGGGACTCCCGGGTTGGAGCCGTACTTC.

This clone was seen once. V is TRBV30 and J is TRBJ1-1, with D maybe TRBD1 (6 bases). Trimming removed 5 bases at V and 8 bases at J, with 12 bases between. Germline loops: CDR1 GTSNPN, CDR2 SVGIG (reference sequence). The CDR3 covers 11 residues. The CDR3 DNA is TGTGCCTGGGGGGACACCCAAGAAGCTTTCTTT. Translated, it gives CAWGDTQEAFF. Using reference TRBV30 and TRBJ1-1 for the parts outside the CDR3, the full variable domain is SQTIHQWPATLVQPVGSPLSLECTVEGTSNPNLYWYRQAAGRGLQLLFYSVGIGQISSEVPQNLSASRPQDRQFILSSKKLLLSDSGFYLCAWGDTQEAFFGQGTRLTVV.

This chain joins TRBV10-2 and TRBJ1-5; D is uncertain. CDR1 and CDR2 from the germline V gene are WSHSY and SAAADI. V lost 5 bases, J lost 6 bases, and 8 bases lay in between. The CDR3 loop spans 12 amino acids. In DNA form, the CDR3 reads TGCGCCAGCAGTCACGGGTTTCAGCCCCAGCATTTT. It is translated as CASSHGFQPQHF.

This clone is a singleton in its sample. V gene TRBV11-2 combines with J gene TRBJ2-7, with TRBD1 as a possible D gene (6 bases). This CDR3 region has 15 residues. CDR1 SGHAT and CDR2 FQNNGV come from the germline V gene. V lost 7 bases and J lost 3, with 19 bases in between. CDR3 nucleotides: TGTGCCAGCACTACCGGACAGCTAACTGACTACGAGCAGTACTTC. It codes for CASTTGQLTDYEQYF.

This rearrangement joins TRBV6-5 to TRBJ2-7, with D maybe TRBD1 (5 bases). The germline V gene encodes CDR1 MNHEY and CDR2 SVGAGI. Trimming pared 0 bases from V and 2 bases from J, leaving 14 bases between. This CDR3 is built from 16 residues. CDR3 residues: CASSYSEVPGPYEQYF. DNA for the CDR3: TGTGCCAGCAGTTACTCTGAGGTCCCAGGGCCCTACGAGCAGTACTTC.

J is TRBJ1-2 and V is TRBV5-4; D perhaps matches TRBD1 (5 bases). The CDR3 covers 14 residues. Trimming left V 2 bases short and J 3 bases short, with 11 bases between. Germline CDR1 SGHNT, CDR2 YYREEE (reference sequence). The DNA for the CDR3 is TGTGCCAGCAGCTTAGGGGTAGGGGACTATGGCTACACCTTC. Translated, it gives CASSLGVGDYGYTF.

The chain links TRBV27 to TRBJ1-6; D call uncertain. Germline V CDR1 and CDR2: MNHEY, SMNVEV (reference sequence). V was clipped by 2 bases and J by 3 bases, with 11 bases between them. The CDR3 covers 16 residues. The CDR3 spells CASSLVSGVYNSPLHF. DNA for the CDR3: TGTGCCAGCAGTTTAGTGTCGGGAGTCTATAATTCACCCCTCCACTTT.

A few counts support this clone. The rearrangement joins TRBV10-3 to TRBJ1-4; 9 nucleotides align to TRBD1. The V gene's germline CDR1 is ENHRY and CDR2 SYGVKD. The CDR3 is 14 amino acids. V shed 6 bases and J 8 bases; nucleotides not matched to a gene: 7. The CDR3 sequence is CAISSGQGKEKLFF. Here the CDR3 DNA reads TGTGCCATCAGCTCGGGACAGGGTAAAGAAAAACTGTTTTTT.